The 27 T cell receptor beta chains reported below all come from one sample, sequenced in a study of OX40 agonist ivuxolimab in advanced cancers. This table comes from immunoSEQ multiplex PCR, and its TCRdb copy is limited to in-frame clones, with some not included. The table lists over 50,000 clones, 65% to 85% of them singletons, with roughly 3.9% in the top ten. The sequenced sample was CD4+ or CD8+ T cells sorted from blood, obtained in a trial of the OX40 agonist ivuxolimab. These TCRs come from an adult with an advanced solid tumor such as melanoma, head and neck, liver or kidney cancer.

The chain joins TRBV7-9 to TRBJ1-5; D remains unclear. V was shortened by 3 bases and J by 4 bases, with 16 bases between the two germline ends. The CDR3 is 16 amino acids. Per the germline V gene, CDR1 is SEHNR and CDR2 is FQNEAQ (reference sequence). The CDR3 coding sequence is TGTGCCAGCAGCTTGATGGGAGCTGCCCGGAATCAGCCCCAGCATTTT. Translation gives CASSLMGAARNQPQHF.

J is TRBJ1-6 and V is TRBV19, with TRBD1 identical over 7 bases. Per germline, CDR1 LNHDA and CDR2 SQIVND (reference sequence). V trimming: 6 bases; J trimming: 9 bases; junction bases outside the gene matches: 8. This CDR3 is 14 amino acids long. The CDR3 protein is CASSNQGVSSPLHF. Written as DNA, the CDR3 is TGTGCCAGTAGCAATCAGGGGGTGAGTTCACCCCTCCACTTT.

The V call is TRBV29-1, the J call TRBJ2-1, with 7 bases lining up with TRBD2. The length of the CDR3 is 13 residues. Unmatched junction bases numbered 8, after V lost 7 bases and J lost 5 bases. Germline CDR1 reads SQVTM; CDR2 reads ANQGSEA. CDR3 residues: CSAGGTSDNEQFF. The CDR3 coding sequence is TGCAGCGCCGGGGGTACTAGCGACAATGAGCAGTTCTTC.

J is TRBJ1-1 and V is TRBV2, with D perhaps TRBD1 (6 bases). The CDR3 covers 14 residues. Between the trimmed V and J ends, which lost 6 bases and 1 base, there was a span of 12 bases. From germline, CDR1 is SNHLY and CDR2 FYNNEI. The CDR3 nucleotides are TGTGCCAGCAGGGGGGCGAGATCGAACACTGAAGCTTTCTTT. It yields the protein CASRGARSNTEAFF. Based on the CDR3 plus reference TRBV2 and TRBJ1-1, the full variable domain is EPEVTQTPSHQVTQMGQEVILRCVPISNHLYFYWYRQILGQKVEFLVSFYNNEISEKSEIFDDQFSVERPDGSNFTLKIRSTKLEDSAMYFCASRGARSNTEAFFGQGTRLTVV.

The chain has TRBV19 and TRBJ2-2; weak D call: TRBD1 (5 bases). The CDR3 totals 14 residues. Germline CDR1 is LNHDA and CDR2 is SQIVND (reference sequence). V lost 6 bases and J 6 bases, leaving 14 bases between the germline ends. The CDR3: CASSRVGEAGELFF. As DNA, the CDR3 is TGTGCCAGTAGCAGGGTAGGCGAGGCCGGGGAGCTGTTTTTT.

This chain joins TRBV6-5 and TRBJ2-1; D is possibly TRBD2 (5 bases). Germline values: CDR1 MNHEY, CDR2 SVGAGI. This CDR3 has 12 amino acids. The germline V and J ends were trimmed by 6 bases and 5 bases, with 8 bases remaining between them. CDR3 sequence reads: CASSSGHNEQFF. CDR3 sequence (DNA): TGTGCCAGCAGCAGCGGTCACAATGAGCAGTTCTTC.

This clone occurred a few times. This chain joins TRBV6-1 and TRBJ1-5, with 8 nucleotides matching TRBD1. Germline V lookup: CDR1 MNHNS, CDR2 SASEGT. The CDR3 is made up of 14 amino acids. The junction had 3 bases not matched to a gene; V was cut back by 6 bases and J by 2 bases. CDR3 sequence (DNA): TGTGCCAGCAGGGTACAGGGGGGCAATCAGCCCCAGCATTTT. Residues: CASRVQGGNQPQHF.

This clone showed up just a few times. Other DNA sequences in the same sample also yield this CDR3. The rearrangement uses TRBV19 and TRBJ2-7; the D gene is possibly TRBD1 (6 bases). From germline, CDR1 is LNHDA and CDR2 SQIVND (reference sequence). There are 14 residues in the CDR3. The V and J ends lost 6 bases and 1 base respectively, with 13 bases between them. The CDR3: CASRIRDTSYEQYF. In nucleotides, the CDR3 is TGTGCCAGTAGGATCCGGGACACTTCCTACGAGCAGTACTTC.

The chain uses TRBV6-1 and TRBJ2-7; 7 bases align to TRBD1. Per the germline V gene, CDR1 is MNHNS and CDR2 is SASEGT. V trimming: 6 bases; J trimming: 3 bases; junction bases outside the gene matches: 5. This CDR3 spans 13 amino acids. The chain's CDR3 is CASSPGQHYEQYF. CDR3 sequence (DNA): TGTGCCAGCAGCCCGGGACAGCACTACGAGCAGTACTTC.

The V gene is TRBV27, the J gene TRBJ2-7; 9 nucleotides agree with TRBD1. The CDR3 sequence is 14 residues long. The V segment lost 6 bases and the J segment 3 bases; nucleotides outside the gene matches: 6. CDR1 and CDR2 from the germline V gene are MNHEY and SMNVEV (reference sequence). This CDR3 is CASRPGDRVYEQYF. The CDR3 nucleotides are TGTGCCAGCAGACCGGGGGACAGGGTCTACGAGCAGTACTTC.

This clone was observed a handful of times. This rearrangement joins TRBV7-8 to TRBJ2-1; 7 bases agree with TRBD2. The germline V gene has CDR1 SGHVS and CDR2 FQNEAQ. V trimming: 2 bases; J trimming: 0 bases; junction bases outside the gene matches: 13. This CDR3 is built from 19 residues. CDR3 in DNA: TGTGCCAGCAGCTTAACCCCAGCGAGCGGGGTAAGCTCCTACAATGAGCAGTTCTTC. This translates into CASSLTPASGVSSYNEQFF.

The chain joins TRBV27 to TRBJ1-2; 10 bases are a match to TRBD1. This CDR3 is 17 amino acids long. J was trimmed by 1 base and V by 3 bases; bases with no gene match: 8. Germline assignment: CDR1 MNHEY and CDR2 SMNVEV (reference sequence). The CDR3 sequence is CASSFVRQGAFNYGYTF. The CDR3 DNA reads TGTGCCAGCAGTTTTGTCAGACAGGGGGCCTTTAACTATGGCTACACCTTC.

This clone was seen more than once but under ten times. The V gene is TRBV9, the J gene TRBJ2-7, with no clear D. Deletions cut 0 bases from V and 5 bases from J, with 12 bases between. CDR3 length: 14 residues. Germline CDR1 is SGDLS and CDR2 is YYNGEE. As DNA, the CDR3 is TGTGCCAGCAGCGTAGAGGTACGTGGGGACGAGCAGTACTTC. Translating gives CASSVEVRGDEQYF.

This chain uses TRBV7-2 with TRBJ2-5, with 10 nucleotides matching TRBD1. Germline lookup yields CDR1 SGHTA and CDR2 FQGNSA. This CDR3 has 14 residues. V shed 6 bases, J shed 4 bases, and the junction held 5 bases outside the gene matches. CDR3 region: CASSLGQGTETQYF. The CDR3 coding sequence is TGTGCCAGCAGTTTGGGACAGGGGACAGAGACCCAGTACTTC.

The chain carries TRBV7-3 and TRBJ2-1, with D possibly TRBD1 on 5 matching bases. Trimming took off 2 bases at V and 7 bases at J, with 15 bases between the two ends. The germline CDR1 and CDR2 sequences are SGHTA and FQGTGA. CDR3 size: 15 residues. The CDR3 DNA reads TGTGCCAGCAGCTTATCCAGGGTGGTCCCTAATGAGCAGTTCTTC. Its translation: CASSLSRVVPNEQFF.

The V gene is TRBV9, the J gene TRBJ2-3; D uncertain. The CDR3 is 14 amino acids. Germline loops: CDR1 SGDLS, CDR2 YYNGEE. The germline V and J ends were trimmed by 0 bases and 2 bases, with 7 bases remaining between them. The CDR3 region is CASSVGLPTDTQYF. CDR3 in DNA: TGTGCCAGCAGCGTAGGATTACCCACAGATACGCAGTATTTT.

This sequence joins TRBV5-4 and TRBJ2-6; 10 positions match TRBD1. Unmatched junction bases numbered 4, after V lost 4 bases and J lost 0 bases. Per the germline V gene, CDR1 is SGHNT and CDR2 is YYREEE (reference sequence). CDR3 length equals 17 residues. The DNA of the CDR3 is TGTGCCAGCAGCCTGACAGGGGGCCCCTCTGGGGCCAACGTCCTGACTTTC. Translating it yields CASSLTGGPSGANVLTF.

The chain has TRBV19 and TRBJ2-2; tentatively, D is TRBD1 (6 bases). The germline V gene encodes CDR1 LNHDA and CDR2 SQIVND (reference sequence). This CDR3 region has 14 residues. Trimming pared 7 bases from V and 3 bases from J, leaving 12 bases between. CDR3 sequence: CASNKPGDTGELFF. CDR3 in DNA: TGTGCCAGTAATAAACCAGGGGACACCGGGGAGCTGTTTTTT.

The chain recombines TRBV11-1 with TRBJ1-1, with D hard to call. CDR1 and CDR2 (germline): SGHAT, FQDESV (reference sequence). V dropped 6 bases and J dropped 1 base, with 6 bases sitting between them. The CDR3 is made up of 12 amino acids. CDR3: CASRDTNTEAFF. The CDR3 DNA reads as TGTGCCAGCAGAGACACGAACACTGAAGCTTTCTTT.

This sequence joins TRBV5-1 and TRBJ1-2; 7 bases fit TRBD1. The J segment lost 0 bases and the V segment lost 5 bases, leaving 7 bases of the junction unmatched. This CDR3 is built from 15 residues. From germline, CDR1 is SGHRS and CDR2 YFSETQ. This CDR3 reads CASRHRDSPNYGYTF. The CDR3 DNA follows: TGCGCCAGCAGGCACCGGGACAGCCCTAACTATGGCTACACCTTC.

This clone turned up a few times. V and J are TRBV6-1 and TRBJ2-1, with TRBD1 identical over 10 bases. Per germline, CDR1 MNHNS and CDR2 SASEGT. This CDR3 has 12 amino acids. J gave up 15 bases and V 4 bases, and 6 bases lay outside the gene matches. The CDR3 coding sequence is TGTGCCAGCAGTGCCAGACAGGGGGCTTCGTTCTTC. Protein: CASSARQGASFF.

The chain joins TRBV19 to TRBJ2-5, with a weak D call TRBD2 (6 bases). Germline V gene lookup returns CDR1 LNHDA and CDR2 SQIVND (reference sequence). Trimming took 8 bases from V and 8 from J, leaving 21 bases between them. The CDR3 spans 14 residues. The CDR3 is CASSGAAFGGTQYF. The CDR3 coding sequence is TGTGCCAGTTCCGGGGCCGCGTTCGGGGGAACCCAGTACTTC. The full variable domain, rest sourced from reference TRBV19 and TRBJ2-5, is DGGITQSPKYLFRKEGQNVTLSCEQNLNHDAMYWYRQDPGQGLRLIYYSQIVNDFQKGDIAEGYSVSREKKESFPLTVTSAQKNPTAFYLCASSGAAFGGTQYFGPGTRLLVL.

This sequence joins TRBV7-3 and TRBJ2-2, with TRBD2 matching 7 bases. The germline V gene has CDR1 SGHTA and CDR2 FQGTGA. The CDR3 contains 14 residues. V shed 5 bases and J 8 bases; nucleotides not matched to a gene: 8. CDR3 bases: TGTGCCAGCAGCGGCCCGACTAGCACTGGGGAGCTGTTTTTT. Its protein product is CASSGPTSTGELFF.

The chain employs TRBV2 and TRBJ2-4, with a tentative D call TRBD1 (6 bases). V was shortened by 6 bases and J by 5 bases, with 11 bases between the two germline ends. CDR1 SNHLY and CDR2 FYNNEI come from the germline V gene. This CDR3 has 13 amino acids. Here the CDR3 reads CASRQGGQNIQYF. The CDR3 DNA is TGTGCCAGCAGACAGGGTGGGCAAAACATTCAGTACTTC.

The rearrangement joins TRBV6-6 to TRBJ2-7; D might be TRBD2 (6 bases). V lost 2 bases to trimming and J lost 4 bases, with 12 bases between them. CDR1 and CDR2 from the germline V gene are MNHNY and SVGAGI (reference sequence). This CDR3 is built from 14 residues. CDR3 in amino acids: CASSYISGLYEQYF. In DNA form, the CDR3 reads TGTGCCAGCAGTTACATATCGGGACTTTACGAGCAGTACTTC.

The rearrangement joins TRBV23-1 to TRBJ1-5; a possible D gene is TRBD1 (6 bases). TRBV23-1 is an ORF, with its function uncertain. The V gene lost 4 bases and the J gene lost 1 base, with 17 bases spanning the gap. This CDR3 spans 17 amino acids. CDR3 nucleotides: TGCGCCAGCAGTCGCCTCGCGGGGGCTTCGAGCAATCAGCCCCAGCATTTT. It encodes CASSRLAGASSNQPQHF.

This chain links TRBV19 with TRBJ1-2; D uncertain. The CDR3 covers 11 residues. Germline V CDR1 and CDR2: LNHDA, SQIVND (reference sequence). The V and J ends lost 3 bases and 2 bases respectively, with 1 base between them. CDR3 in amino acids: CASSINYGYTF. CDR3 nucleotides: TGTGCCAGTAGTATCAACTATGGCTACACCTTC.